What follows describes a single T cell receptor beta chain. Antigen: not known. Sequencing of cultured CD4+ T cell DNA used the Oncomine TCR Beta short-read assay. Via MiXCR, TCRdb re-called the PCR reads, giving one row per CDR3 protein. The sample shows about 18,000 distinct CDR3 sequences, around two thirds of them seen only once. This record belongs to a study of vaccination and CD4 T cells after COVID-19. The treatment: approximately nine-day PBMC culture with coronavirus spike peptide pools or control peptides (ViraFEST assay). Negative selection enriched CD4+ T cells from cultures at about 10 days. The CDR3 consists of 18 residues. Germline V lookup: CDR1 MNHEY, CDR2 SVGEGT. V was trimmed by 6 bases and J by 4 bases, leaving 24 bases between them.

Source material: CD4+ T cells from blood, cultured in vitro. This rearrangement joins TRBV6-2 or TRBV6-3 to TRBJ2-2; TRBD2 is a possible D gene (5 bases). The receptor was isolated from a human donor who had recovered from COVID-19. CDR3 coding DNA: TGTGCCAGCAGCCGAAAACCCCCTAGCAAAGTCGGCACCGGGGAGCTGTTTTTT. Residues: CASSRKPPSKVGTGELFF.